The rows below give T cell receptor beta chains drawn from one sample of a study of blood T cell repertoires in COVID-19. Some clones are missing from TCRdb's copy, which holds only in-frame ones; the method was immunoSEQ multiplex PCR. The repertoire holds about 300,000 clones, with around 89% as singletons. Sequenced input: peripheral blood. The receptors here all came from a man aged 18-30 years who had recovered from COVID-19. Both conserved end residues are part of each CDR3. D genes are given only for firm matches. Size is omitted from some rows. Given values are once, few, many or a class for expanded clones.

j_call,d_call,v_call,clone_size,cdr3_nt,cdr3_aa
TRBJ1-6,TRBD1,TRBV7-2,NA,TGTGCCAGCAGCATCCCGGGACAGGCGAATTCACCCCTCCACTTT,CASSIPGQANSPLHF
TRBJ2-4,TRBD2,TRBV9,NA,TGTGCCAGCAGCCCTTCCCTAGCGGGAATTGACATTCAGTACTTC,CASSPSLAGIDIQYF
TRBJ2-5,TRBD2,TRBV2,once,TGTGCCAGCAGACTAGCGGTCCAAGAGACCCAGTACTTC,CASRLAVQETQYF
TRBJ2-1,NA,TRBV10-3,once,TGTGCCATCAGCTCCGGGTCCATATACAATGAGCAGTTCTTC,CAISSGSIYNEQFF
TRBJ2-1,NA,TRBV2,NA,TGTGCCAGCAGTGAACGTACGGCGGGACCGTACAATGAGCAGTTCTTC,CASSERTAGPYNEQFF
TRBJ1-2,NA,TRBV27,NA,TGTGCCAGCAGTTTACACCCCCGGAGTGGCACCCTCCTATATGGCTACACCTTC,CASSLHPRSGTLLYGYTF
TRBJ2-3,TRBD2,TRBV30,NA,TGTGCCTGGAACCCTAGCGGGACTAGCACAGATACGCAGTATTTT,CAWNPSGTSTDTQYF
TRBJ2-7,NA,TRBV2,NA,TGTGCCAGCAGTGAGCAGTGGAGCTCCTACGAGCAGTACTTC,CASSEQWSSYEQYF
TRBJ1-4,TRBD1,TRBV19,NA,TGTGCCAGTAGTATAGATCCAGGGGGCGAAGAAAAACTGTTTTTT,CASSIDPGGEEKLFF
TRBJ2-2,NA,TRBV6-2/TRBV6-3,NA,TGTGCCAGCAGTTGGGCCCGCGAGAACACCGGGGAGCTGTTTTTT,CASSWARENTGELFF
TRBJ1-1,TRBD1,TRBV24-1,once,TGTGCCACCAAGAAGCAGGGGGCGCCGTCTTTCTTT,CATKKQGAPSFF
TRBJ1-4,NA,TRBV9,NA,TGTGCCAGCAGCGTTCTCGGGGGAACTAATGAAAAACTGTTTTTT,CASSVLGGTNEKLFF
TRBJ1-1,NA,TRBV9,NA,TGTGCCAGCAGCGTTGACGGGGACACCCAAGCTTTCTTT,CASSVDGDTQAFF
TRBJ2-3,NA,TRBV19,NA,TGTGCCAGTAGTATAGTGGGGACTCCCTACACAGATACGCAGTATTTT,CASSIVGTPYTDTQYF
TRBJ2-7,TRBD1,TRBV7-3,NA,TGTGCCAGCAGCTTAGGGACAGGGGAATCCTACGAGCAGTACTTC,CASSLGTGESYEQYF
TRBJ1-2,TRBD1,TRBV6-4,NA,TGTGCCAGCAGTGAAAGAGGGGGCCTTAACTATGGCTACACCTTC,CASSERGGLNYGYTF
TRBJ2-2,TRBD2,TRBV5-5,once,TGTGCCAGCTCAAAGACGGGACTAGCGGGAGGTTCGGTCACCGGGGAGCTGTTTTTT,CASSKTGLAGGSVTGELFF
TRBJ2-7,NA,TRBV6-5,NA,TGTGCCAGCAGTTACACATTTGGACAGCTTTACGAGCAGTACTTC,CASSYTFGQLYEQYF
TRBJ2-6,NA,TRBV6-5,NA,TGTGCCAGCAGGGACTTCACCTCTGGGGCCAACGTCCTGACTTTC,CASRDFTSGANVLTF
TRBJ2-5,TRBD1,TRBV5-1,once,TGCGCCAGCAGCTTGGCCGGGACAGGGAAAGAGACCCAGTACTTC,CASSLAGTGKETQYF
TRBJ2-7,NA,TRBV2,NA,TGTGCCAGCAGTGAGAATTGGCAATCGGAGCAGTACTTC,CASSENWQSEQYF
TRBJ2-7,TRBD2,TRBV10-2,NA,TGCGCCGCCCTATCGGGAGGGACCGACTACGAGCAGTACTTC,CAALSGGTDYEQYF
TRBJ1-2,TRBD1,TRBV10-3,NA,TGTGCCGTAACAGGGGATGGTAACTATGGCTACACCTTC,CAVTGDGNYGYTF
TRBJ1-1,NA,TRBV7-9,NA,TGTGCCAGCGAGAGGGTTAAGAACACTGAAGCTTTCTTT,CASERVKNTEAFF
TRBJ2-1,TRBD2,TRBV19,many,TGTGCCAGTAGTATAATCCCGGGGGGGGGCGACGAGCAGTTCTTC,CASSIIPGGGDEQFF
TRBJ1-4,NA,TRBV5-8,NA,TGTGCCAGCAGCTTCCGAGGGCAAGGGGAAAAACTGTTTTTT,CASSFRGQGEKLFF
TRBJ1-2,NA,TRBV6-5,once,TGTGCCAGCAGTTACCCGGGACATGCCCAGGGCTACACCTTC,CASSYPGHAQGYTF
TRBJ2-1,TRBD2,TRBV19,NA,TGTGCCAGTAGTATAGGATTGTTTGGGACTAGCGGGAGCAATGAGCAGTTCTTC,CASSIGLFGTSGSNEQFF
TRBJ1-1,NA,TRBV2,NA,TGTGCCAGCACCGGGGGGTCGGAGGCTTTCTTT,CASTGGSEAFF
TRBJ1-1,TRBD1,TRBV9,NA,TGTGCCAGCGGGACAGGGCCGAACACTGAAGCTTTCTTT,CASGTGPNTEAFF
TRBJ1-4,NA,TRBV2,NA,TGTGCCAGCAGGGGACAAAATGAAAAACTGTTTTTT,CASRGQNEKLFF
TRBJ2-1,TRBD2,TRBV11-2,NA,TGTGCCAGCAGAATACTAGCGGGTGCCTACAATGAGCAGTTCTTC,CASRILAGAYNEQFF
TRBJ2-3,NA,TRBV27,NA,TGTGCCAGCAGTTTATCTCGTTCAGATACGCAGTATTTT,CASSLSRSDTQYF
TRBJ1-5,TRBD1,TRBV7-8,NA,TGTGCCAGCAGCCTCGGGACAGGGTACAATCAGCCCCAGCATTTT,CASSLGTGYNQPQHF
TRBJ2-2,TRBD1,TRBV6-5,NA,TGTGCCAGCACCCAGTCAGGGGGTGCCGGGGAGCTGTTTTTT,CASTQSGGAGELFF
TRBJ1-1,TRBD1,TRBV5-1,NA,TGCGCCAGCAGCTTGGGGGACAGGGCTAGTGAAGCTTTCTTT,CASSLGDRASEAFF
TRBJ1-2,NA,TRBV5-6,NA,TGTGCCAGCGTACTCAGGGCGCATAGTTACGGCTACACCTTC,CASVLRAHSYGYTF
TRBJ2-2,NA,TRBV5-1,NA,TGCGCCAGCACCTCGACAAGCACGTCGAACACCGGGGAGCTGTTTTTT,CASTSTSTSNTGELFF
TRBJ2-1,NA,TRBV11-2,once,TGTGCCAGCAGTTCTCGGGAGTCCTACAATGAGCAGTTCTTC,CASSSRESYNEQFF
TRBJ1-2,TRBD1,TRBV13,NA,TGTGCCAGCAGCTTTGGACAGGGGAGCTACACCTTC,CASSFGQGSYTF
TRBJ1-4,NA,TRBV6-2/TRBV6-3,NA,TGTGCCAGCAGTTACTTCAGGGGAGAAAAACTGTTTTTT,CASSYFRGEKLFF
TRBJ1-2,NA,TRBV21-1,once,TGTGCCAGCACAAATTGGGGGCTTGGGGGCTACACCTTC,CASTNWGLGGYTF
TRBJ1-1,NA,TRBV13,NA,TGTGCCAGCAGCCCGAATGGCGGGAACACTGAAGCTTTCTTT,CASSPNGGNTEAFF
TRBJ1-1,TRBD1,TRBV6-5,few,TGTGCCAGCAGTTACTCGCGGACAGGGGACACTGAAGCTTTCTTT,CASSYSRTGDTEAFF
TRBJ2-2,TRBD1,TRBV6-2/TRBV6-3,once,TGTGCCAGCAGTTATCCGGACAGGACCGGGGAGCTGTTTTTT,CASSYPDRTGELFF
TRBJ2-7,TRBD1,TRBV3-1/TRBV3-2,NA,TGTGCCAGCACCCAAGGGACAGGGACCTCCTACGAGCAGTACTTC,CASTQGTGTSYEQYF
TRBJ2-7,NA,TRBV22-1,few,TGTCCTGGGAGCGCACCTCCTCCCTACGAGCAGTACTTC,CPGSAPPPYEQYF
TRBJ2-1,TRBD2,TRBV10-1,NA,TGCGCCAGCAGTGAAGGGACTAGCGGGAGGGGTTCCTACAATGAGCAGTTCTTC,CASSEGTSGRGSYNEQFF
TRBJ2-7,NA,TRBV6-5,NA,TGTGCCAGCAGTCCCCATCGGGGAGAGCAGTACTTC,CASSPHRGEQYF
TRBJ1-1,TRBD1,TRBV29-1,once,TGCAGCGCCATAAAAACAGGGGCCGTTGAAGCTTTCTTT,CSAIKTGAVEAFF